One sample yielded the 12 T cell receptor beta chains listed below, sequenced in a study of cytomegalovirus exposure and HLA in healthy donors. In the PCR, 60 Vbeta and 13 Jbeta primers were used. Method: immunoSEQ multiplex PCR; TCRdb's copy keeps in-frame clones and lacks some. The sample has about 210,000 clones, about 85% seen once. Sequencing was carried out using PBMCs. Receptors originate from a woman between 50 and 59 years old in good health and CMV-seropositive.

The CDR3 DNA reads as TGTGCCAGTCGGGACAGGGGGTTTTTCGCCCCAGATACGCAGTATTTT. This codes for CASRDRGFFAPDTQYF. The rearrangement links TRBV25-1 to TRBJ2-3; 11 bases match TRBD1. Germline trimming cut 9 bases from V and 4 bases from J; bases unmatched to any gene: 12. CDR3 length: 16 residues. Germline V gene lookup returns CDR1 MGHDK and CDR2 SYGVNS. Full variable domain (rest looked up from reference TRBV25-1 and TRBJ2-3): EADIYQTPRYLVIGTGKKITLECSQTMGHDKMYWYQQDPGMELHLIHYSYGVNSTEKGDLSSESTVSRIRTEHFPLTLESARPSHTSQYLCASRDRGFFAPDTQYFGPGTRLTVL.

The CDR3 DNA reads as TGTGCCAGCTCACACAGGGATCAGCCCCAGCATTTT. Translation gives CASSHRDQPQHF. The rearrangement links TRBV18 to TRBJ1-5, with D tentatively TRBD1 (6 bases). CDR1 is KGHSH and CDR2 is LQKENI in the germline V gene. V lost 4 bases to trimming and J lost 5 bases, with 6 bases between them. This CDR3 is 12 amino acids long.

The chain carries TRBV19 and TRBJ2-7; 9 positions agree with TRBD1. The trim removed 2 bases at V and 6 bases at J, leaving 8 bases unmatched. CDR3 length: 15 residues. The germline V gene encodes CDR1 LNHDA and CDR2 SQIVND (reference sequence). The CDR3: CASSISMTGGGEQYF. CDR3 nucleotide sequence: TGTGCCAGTAGTATATCAATGACAGGGGGAGGCGAGCAGTACTTC.

The V call is TRBV25-1, the J call TRBJ2-1; tentatively, D is TRBD1 (6 bases). The length of the CDR3 is 17 residues. Germline lookup yields CDR1 MGHDK and CDR2 SYGVNS. The V gene lost 3 bases and the J gene lost 5 bases, with 20 bases spanning the gap. DNA for the CDR3: TGTGCCAGCAGTGAGATGGTCAGGGGAACGACGAACAATGAGCAGTTCTTC. Amino acids: CASSEMVRGTTNNEQFF. The whole variable domain, filled in from reference TRBV25-1 and TRBJ2-1, reads EADIYQTPRYLVIGTGKKITLECSQTMGHDKMYWYQQDPGMELHLIHYSYGVNSTEKGDLSSESTVSRIRTEHFPLTLESARPSHTSQYLCASSEMVRGTTNNEQFFGPGTRLTVL.

V and J are TRBV18 and TRBJ2-1, with D unresolved. CDR3 size: 15 residues. Germline assignment: CDR1 KGHSH and CDR2 LQKENI. Trimming removed 1 base from V and 0 bases from J, with 7 bases in between. The CDR3 here is CASSPLPSSYNEQFF. CDR3 sequence (DNA): TGTGCCAGCTCACCACTACCGAGCTCCTACAATGAGCAGTTCTTC.

V is TRBV19 and J is TRBJ1-5; 10 positions agree with TRBD1. Trimming at V came to 4 bases and at J to 1 base, leaving 10 bases not matched to a gene. This CDR3 comprises 18 residues. Germline values: CDR1 LNHDA, CDR2 SQIVND (reference sequence). CDR3 DNA sequence: TGTGCCAGTAGTAAAACAGTGACAGGGGGCCTCAGCAATCAGCCCCAGCATTTT. Amino acids: CASSKTVTGGLSNQPQHF.

The chain carries TRBV27 and TRBJ1-1; D may be TRBD1 (5 bases). Germline CDR1 is MNHEY and CDR2 is SMNVEV (reference sequence). The CDR3 contains 17 residues. V was shortened by 0 bases and J by 2 bases, with 16 bases between the two germline ends. The CDR3 coding sequence is TGTGCCAGCAGTTTATCACGGGGGAGGAGGGCCAACACTGAAGCTTTCTTT. Amino acids: CASSLSRGRRANTEAFF.

This clone was seen only once. The chain recombines TRBV29-1 with TRBJ2-1; 9 nucleotides align to TRBD1. This CDR3 contains 13 residues. Per germline, CDR1 SQVTM and CDR2 ANQGSEA. Trimming cost V 7 bases and J 3 bases; bases outside gene matches: 4. The CDR3 bases are TGCAGCGGGCAGGGACAGGGCTACAATGAGCAGTTCTTC. The encoded protein is CSGQGQGYNEQFF.

The CDR3 sequence: CASSLVLGGGEQYF. CDR3 DNA: TGTGCCAGCAGCTTAGTACTGGGAGGAGGTGAGCAGTACTTC. The rearrangement links TRBV7-9 to TRBJ2-7, with D perhaps matching TRBD2 (6 bases). Germline CDR1 and CDR2: SEHNR and FQNEAQ (reference sequence). The V end lost 1 base, the J end lost 7 bases, and 14 bases lay between the germline ends. The CDR3 totals 14 residues.

The rearrangement uses TRBV5-4 and TRBJ1-2; 7 positions match TRBD1. This CDR3 has 16 amino acids. Germline CDR1 reads SGHNT; CDR2 reads YYREEE (reference sequence). Trimming took 6 bases from V and 0 from J; bases not matched to a gene: 11. CDR3: CASTAGDRASNYGYTF. CDR3 nucleotide sequence: TGTGCCAGCACCGCTGGAGACAGGGCATCTAACTATGGCTACACCTTC.

This chain uses TRBV5-1 with TRBJ2-5, with 9 bases lining up with TRBD2. The better agreement between TRBJ2-7 and the DNA end casts doubt on the J call. Germline-derived CDR1 and CDR2 are SGHRS and YFSETQ. The CDR3 has 15 amino acids. The CDR3 DNA reads as TGCGCCAGCAAGGTCGAAGCGGGGGGCCTCTACGAGCAGTACTTC. Translation: CASKVEAGGLYEQYF.

The chain joins TRBV6-5 to TRBJ1-4; weak D call: TRBD1 (6 bases). Germline values: CDR1 MNHEY, CDR2 SVGAGI. The CDR3 spans 14 residues. Trimming took off 2 bases at V and 7 bases at J, with 11 bases between the two ends. The CDR3 reads CASSYLGAGEKLFF. The CDR3 DNA reads as TGTGCCAGCAGTTACCTGGGGGCGGGTGAAAAACTGTTTTTT.